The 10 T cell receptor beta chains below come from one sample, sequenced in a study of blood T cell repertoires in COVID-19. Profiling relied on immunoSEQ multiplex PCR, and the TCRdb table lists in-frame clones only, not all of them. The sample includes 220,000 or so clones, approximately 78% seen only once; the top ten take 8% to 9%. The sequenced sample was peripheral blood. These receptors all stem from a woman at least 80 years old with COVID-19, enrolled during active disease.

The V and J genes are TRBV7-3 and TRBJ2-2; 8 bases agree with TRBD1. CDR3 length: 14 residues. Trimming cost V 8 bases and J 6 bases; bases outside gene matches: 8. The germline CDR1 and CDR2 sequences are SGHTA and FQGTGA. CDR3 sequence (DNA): TGTGCCAGCCGGAGGACAGGGATCGCCGGGGAGCTGTTTTTT. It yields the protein CASRRTGIAGELFF.

The CDR3: CASSPGTSGSPHEQYF. As DNA, the CDR3 is TGTGCCAGCAGCCCGGGGACTAGCGGGAGTCCCCACGAGCAGTACTTC. V usage is TRBV4-2 and J usage is TRBJ2-7, with TRBD2 matching 14 bases. Losses at the gene ends were 4 bases for V and 5 bases for J; bases not matched to a gene: 7. Per germline, CDR1 LGHNA and CDR2 YNFKEQ. This CDR3 has 16 amino acids.

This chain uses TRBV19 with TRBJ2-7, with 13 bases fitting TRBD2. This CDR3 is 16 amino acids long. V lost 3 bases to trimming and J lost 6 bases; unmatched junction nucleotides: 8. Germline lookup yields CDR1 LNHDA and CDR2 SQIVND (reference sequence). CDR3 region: CASSIGGLAGVREQYF. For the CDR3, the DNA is TGTGCCAGTAGTATCGGAGGACTAGCGGGAGTCCGCGAGCAGTACTTC.

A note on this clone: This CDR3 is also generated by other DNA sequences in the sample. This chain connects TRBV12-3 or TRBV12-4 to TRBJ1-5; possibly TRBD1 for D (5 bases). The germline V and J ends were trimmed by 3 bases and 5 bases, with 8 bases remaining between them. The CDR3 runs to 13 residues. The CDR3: CASSFRGDQPQHF. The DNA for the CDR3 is TGTGCCAGCAGTTTTCGGGGGGATCAGCCCCAGCATTTT.

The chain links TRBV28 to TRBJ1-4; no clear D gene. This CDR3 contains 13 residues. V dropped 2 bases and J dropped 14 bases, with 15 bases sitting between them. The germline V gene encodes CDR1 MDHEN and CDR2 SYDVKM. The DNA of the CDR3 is TGTGCCAGCAGTTTACCCAACTACGCGGGTCTGTTTTTT. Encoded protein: CASSLPNYAGLFF.

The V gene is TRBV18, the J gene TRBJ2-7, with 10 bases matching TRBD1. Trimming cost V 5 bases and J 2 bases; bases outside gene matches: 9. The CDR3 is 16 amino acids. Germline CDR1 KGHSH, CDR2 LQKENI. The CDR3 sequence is CASSSQPGTGAYEQYF. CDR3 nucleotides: TGTGCCAGCTCATCTCAGCCCGGGACAGGGGCCTACGAGCAGTACTTC.

The CDR3 sequence: CASSFAGQPSEGYGYTF. The CDR3, as DNA: TGTGCCAGCTCTTTTGCCGGACAGCCAAGCGAAGGCTATGGCTACACCTTC. The V call is TRBV2, the J call TRBJ1-2; a weak D match, TRBD1 (6 bases). This CDR3 is 17 amino acids long. Trimming took off 8 bases at V and 4 bases at J, with 26 bases between the two ends. In germline, CDR1 is SNHLY, CDR2 FYNNEI.

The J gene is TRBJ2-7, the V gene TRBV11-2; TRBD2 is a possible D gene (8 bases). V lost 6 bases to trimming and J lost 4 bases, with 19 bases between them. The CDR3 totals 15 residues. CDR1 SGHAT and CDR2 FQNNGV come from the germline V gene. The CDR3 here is CASRRGAQGRYEQYF. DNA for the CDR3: TGTGCCAGCAGGCGGGGGGCACAGGGGAGATACGAGCAGTACTTC.

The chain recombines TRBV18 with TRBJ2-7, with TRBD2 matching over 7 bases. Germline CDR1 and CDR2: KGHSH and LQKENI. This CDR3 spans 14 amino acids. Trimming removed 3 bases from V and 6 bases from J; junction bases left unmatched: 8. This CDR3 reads CASSPGRGGGEQYF. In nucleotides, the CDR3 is TGTGCCAGCTCACCCGGGCGCGGGGGTGGCGAGCAGTACTTC.

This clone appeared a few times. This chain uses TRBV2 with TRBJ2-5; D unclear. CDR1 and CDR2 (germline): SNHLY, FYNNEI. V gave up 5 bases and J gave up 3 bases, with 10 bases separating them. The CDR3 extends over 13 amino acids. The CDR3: CASSPGIKETQYF. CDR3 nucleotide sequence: TGTGCCAGCAGTCCAGGTATTAAAGAGACCCAGTACTTC.